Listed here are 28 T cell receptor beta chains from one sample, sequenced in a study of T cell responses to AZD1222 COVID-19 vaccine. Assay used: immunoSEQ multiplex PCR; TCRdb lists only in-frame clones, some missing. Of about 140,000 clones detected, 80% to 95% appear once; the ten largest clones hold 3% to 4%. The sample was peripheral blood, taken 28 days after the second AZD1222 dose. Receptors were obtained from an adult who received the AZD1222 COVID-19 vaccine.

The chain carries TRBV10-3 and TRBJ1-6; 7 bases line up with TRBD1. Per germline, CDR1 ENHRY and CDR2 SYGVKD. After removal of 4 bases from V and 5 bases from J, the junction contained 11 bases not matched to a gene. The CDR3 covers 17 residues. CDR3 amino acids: CAISVRGDRSNNSPLHF. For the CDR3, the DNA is TGTGCCATCAGTGTCCGTGGGGACAGAAGTAATAATTCACCCCTCCACTTT.

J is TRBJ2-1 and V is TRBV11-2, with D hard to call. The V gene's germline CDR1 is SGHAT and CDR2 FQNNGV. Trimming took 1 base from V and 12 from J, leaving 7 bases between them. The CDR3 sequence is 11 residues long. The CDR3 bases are TGTGCCAGCAGCTTAGGTGCTAGGCAGTTCTTC. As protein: CASSLGARQFF.

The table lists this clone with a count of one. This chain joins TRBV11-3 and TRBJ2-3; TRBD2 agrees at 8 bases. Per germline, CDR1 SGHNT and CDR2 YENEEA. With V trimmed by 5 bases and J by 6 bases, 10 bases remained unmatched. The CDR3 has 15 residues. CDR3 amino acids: CASSLSGANRDTQYF. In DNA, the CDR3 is TGTGCCAGCAGCCTTAGCGGGGCTAATAGGGATACGCAGTATTTT.

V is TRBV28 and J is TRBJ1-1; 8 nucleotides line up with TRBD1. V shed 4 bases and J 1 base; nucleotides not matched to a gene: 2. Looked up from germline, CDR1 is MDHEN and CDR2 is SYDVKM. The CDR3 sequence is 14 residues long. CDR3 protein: CASSWTGQNTEAFF. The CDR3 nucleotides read TGTGCCAGCAGTTGGACAGGGCAGAACACTGAAGCTTTCTTT. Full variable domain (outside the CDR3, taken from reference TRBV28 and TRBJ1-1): DVKVTQSSRYLVKRTGEKVFLECVQDMDHENMFWYRQDPGLGLRLIYFSYDVKMKEKGDIPEGYSVSREKKERFSLILESASTNQTSMYLCASSWTGQNTEAFFGQGTRLTVV.

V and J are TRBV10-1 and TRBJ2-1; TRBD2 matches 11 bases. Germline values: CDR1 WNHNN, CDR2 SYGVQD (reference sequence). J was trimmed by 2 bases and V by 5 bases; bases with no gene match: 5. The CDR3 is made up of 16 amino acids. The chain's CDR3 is CASSPGTSGTYNEQFF. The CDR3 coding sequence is TGCGCCAGCAGTCCCGGGACTAGCGGAACCTACAATGAGCAGTTCTTC.

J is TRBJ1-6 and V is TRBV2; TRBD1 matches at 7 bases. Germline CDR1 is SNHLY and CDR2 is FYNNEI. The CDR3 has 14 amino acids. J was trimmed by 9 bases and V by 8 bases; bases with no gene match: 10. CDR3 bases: TGTGCCAGCGAAGATGAACAGGGGAGTTCACCCCTCCACTTT. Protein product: CASEDEQGSSPLHF.

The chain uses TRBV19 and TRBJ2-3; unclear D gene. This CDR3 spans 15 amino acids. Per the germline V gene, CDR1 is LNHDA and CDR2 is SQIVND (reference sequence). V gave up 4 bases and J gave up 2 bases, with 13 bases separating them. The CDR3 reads CASSTSLGHTDTQYF. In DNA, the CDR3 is TGTGCCAGTAGTACTTCGTTGGGTCACACAGATACGCAGTATTTT.

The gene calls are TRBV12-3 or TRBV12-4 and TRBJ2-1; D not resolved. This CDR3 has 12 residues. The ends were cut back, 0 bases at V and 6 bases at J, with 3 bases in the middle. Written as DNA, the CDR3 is TGTGCCAGCAGTTTAGCGGGCAATGAGCAGTTCTTC. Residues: CASSLAGNEQFF.

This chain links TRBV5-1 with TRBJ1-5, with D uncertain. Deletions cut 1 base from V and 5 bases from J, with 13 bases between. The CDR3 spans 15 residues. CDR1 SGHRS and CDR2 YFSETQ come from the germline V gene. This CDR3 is CASSLRAGDYQPQHF. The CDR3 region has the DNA TGCGCCAGCAGCTTGAGGGCAGGTGACTATCAGCCCCAGCATTTT.

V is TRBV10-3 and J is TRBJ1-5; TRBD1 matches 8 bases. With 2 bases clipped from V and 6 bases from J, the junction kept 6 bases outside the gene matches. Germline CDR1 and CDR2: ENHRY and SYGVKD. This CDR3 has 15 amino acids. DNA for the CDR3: TGTGCCATCAGTGAGCCCTCGACAGGGGTTCAGCCCCAGCATTTT. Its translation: CAISEPSTGVQPQHF.

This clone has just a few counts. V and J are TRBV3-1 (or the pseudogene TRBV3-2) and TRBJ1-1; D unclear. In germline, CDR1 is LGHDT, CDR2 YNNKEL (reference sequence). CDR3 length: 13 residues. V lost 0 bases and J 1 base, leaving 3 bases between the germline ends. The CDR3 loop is CASSQDPNTEAFF. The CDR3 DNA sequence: TGTGCCAGCAGCCAAGACCCGAACACTGAAGCTTTCTTT.

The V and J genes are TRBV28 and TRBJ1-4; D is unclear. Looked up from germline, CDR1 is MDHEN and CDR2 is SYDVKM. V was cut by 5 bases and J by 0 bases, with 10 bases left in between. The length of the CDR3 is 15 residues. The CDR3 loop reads CASSTKRATNEKLFF. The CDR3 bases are TGTGCCAGCAGTACTAAGAGGGCAACTAATGAAAAACTGTTTTTT.

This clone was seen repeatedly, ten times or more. The CDR3 nucleotides are TGCGCCAGCAGCCAGCCCAGGGATGAGCAGTTCTTC. Residues: CASSQPRDEQFF. The gene calls are TRBV4-1 and TRBJ2-1; tentative D call: TRBD1 (5 bases). The germline V gene has CDR1 MGHRA and CDR2 YSYEKL. This CDR3 has 12 residues. The V and J ends lost 3 bases and 8 bases respectively, with 8 bases between them.

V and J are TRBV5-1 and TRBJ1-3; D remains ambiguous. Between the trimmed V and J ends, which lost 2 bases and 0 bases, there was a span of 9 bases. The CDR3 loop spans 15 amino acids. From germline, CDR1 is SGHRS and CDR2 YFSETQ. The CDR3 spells CASSFGRSSGNTIYF. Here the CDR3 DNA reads TGCGCCAGCAGCTTTGGACGTAGCTCTGGAAACACCATATATTTT.

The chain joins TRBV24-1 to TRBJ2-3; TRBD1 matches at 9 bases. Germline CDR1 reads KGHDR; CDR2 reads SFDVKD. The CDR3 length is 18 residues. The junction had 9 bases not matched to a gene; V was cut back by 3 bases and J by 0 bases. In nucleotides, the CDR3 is TGTGCCACCAGTGATCCGGGACAGGGTCACTATAGCACAGATACGCAGTATTTT. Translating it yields CATSDPGQGHYSTDTQYF.

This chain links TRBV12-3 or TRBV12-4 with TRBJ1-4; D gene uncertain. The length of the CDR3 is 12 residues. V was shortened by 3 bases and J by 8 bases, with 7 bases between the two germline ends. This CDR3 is CASSFYSEKLFF. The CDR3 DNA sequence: TGTGCCAGCAGTTTTTACAGCGAAAAACTGTTTTTT.

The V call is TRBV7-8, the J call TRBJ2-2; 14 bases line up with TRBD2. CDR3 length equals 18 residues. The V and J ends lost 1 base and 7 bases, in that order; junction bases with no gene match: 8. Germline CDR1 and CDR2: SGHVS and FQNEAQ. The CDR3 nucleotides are TGTGCCAGCAGCTTAGGGGCGGGACTAGCGGGAGAGTTCGGGGAGCTGTTTTTT. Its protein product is CASSLGAGLAGEFGELFF.

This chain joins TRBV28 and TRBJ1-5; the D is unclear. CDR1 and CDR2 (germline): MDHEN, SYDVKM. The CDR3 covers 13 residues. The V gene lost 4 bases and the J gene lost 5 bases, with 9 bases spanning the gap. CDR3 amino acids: CASSSRAHQPQHF. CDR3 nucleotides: TGTGCCAGCAGTTCCCGGGCGCATCAGCCCCAGCATTTT.

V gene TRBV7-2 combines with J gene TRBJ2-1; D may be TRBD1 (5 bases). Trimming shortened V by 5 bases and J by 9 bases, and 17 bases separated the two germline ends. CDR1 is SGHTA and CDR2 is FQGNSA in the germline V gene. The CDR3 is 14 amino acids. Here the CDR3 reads CASSPPDPTGEQFF. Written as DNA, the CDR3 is TGTGCCAGCAGCCCTCCGGACCCAACAGGTGAGCAGTTCTTC.

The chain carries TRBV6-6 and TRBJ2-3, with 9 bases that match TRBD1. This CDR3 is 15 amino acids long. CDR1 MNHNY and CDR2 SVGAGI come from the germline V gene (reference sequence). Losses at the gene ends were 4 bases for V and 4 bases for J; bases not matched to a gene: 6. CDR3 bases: TGTGCCAGCAGTTCGCCGGGACAGGGTGCAGATACGCAGTATTTT. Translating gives CASSSPGQGADTQYF.

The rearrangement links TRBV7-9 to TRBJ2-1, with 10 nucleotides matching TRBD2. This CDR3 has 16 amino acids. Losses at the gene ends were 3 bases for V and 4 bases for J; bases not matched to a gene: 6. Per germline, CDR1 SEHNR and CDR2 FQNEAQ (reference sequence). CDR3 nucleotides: TGTGCCAGCAGCTTTCTAGCGGGAGCTGGTTACAATGAGCAGTTCTTC. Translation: CASSFLAGAGYNEQFF.

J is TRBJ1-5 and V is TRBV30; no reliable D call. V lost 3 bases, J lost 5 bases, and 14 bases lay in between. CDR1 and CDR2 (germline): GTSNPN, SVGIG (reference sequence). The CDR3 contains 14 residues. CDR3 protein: CAWSPGQEDQPQHF. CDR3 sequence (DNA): TGTGCCTGGAGCCCCGGGCAGGAAGATCAGCCCCAGCATTTT.

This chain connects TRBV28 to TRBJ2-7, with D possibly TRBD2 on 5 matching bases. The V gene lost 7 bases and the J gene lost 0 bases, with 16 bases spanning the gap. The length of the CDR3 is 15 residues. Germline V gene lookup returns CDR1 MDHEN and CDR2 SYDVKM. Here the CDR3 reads CASKPAGVSSYEQYF. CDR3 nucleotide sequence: TGTGCCAGCAAACCCGCCGGGGTATCCTCCTACGAGCAGTACTTC.

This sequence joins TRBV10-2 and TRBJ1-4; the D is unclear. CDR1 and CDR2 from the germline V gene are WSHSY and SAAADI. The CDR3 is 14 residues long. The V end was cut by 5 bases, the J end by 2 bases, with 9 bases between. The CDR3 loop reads CASSLSGTNEKLFF. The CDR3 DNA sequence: TGCGCCAGCAGTTTGAGTGGGACTAATGAAAAACTGTTTTTT.

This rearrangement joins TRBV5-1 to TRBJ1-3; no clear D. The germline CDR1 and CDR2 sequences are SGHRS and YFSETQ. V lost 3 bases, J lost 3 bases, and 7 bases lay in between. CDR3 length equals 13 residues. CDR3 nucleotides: TGCGCCAGCAGCTCGGGGATTGGAAACACCATATATTTT. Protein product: CASSSGIGNTIYF.

DNA for the CDR3: TGTGCCAGCAGTGCCGCCGGGACAGGGGGGTACGAGCAGTACTTC. The encoded protein is CASSAAGTGGYEQYF. V is TRBV25-1 and J is TRBJ2-7, with 11 nucleotides matching TRBD1. From germline, CDR1 is MGHDK and CDR2 SYGVNS. The J segment lost 4 bases and the V segment lost 4 bases, leaving 6 bases of the junction unmatched. This CDR3 spans 15 amino acids.

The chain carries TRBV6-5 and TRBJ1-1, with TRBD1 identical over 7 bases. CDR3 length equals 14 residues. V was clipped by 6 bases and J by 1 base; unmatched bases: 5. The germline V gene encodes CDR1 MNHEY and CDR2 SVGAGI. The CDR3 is CASSSTGTNTEAFF. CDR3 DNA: TGTGCCAGCAGCTCGACAGGGACGAACACTGAAGCTTTCTTT.

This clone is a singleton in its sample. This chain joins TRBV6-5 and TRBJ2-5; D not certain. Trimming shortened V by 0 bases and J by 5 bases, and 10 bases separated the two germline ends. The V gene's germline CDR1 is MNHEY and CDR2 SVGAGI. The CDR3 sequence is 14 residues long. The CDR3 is CASSYSPGGETQYF. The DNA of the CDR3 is TGTGCCAGCAGTTACTCTCCAGGCGGCGAGACCCAGTACTTC.